The source of this T cell receptor beta chain is a study of blood T cell repertoires in COVID-19. Libraries were prepared by immunoSEQ multiplex PCR; TCRdb keeps only in-frame clonotypes and omits some of them. The sample carries about 340,000 clones, around nine tenths recorded once. Germline V gives CDR1 SQVTM, CDR2 ANQGSEA. Unmatched junction bases numbered 8, after V lost 2 bases and J lost 3 bases. The CDR3 loop spans 15 amino acids. The sample taken for sequencing was peripheral blood. The genes are TRBV29-1 and TRBJ2-7; 9 nucleotides agree with TRBD2. The source is a woman under 30 who had recovered from COVID-19. The DNA of the CDR3 is TGCAGCGTTGAAATCCAGACTAGCGGTTACTACGAGCAGTACGTC. Its translation is CSVEIQTSGYYEQYV.